The source of this T cell receptor beta chain is a study of OX40 agonist ivuxolimab in advanced cancers. Regarding the research as a whole: Ivuxolimab, which targeted the costimulatory receptor OX40 (CD134), was an agonistic, fully human IgG2 monoclonal antibody. Intravenous ivuxolimab was administered to patients every 2 weeks at six dose levels: 0.01, 0.1, 0.3, 1.5, 3 and 10 mg/kg. Among the roughly 52 dose-escalation patients, roughly 20 had hepatocellular carcinoma, around 15 melanoma, 9 renal cell carcinoma and 9 head and neck cancer. A male proportion of 70% to 90% and a mean age of around 60 years, ranging from 23 to 79, were recorded for the dose-escalation cohort. Prior anti-PD-1, anti-PD-L1 or anti-CTLA-4 therapy was permitted, and checkpoint inhibitors had been received by about 36% of dose-escalation patients. Three dose-escalation patients achieved partial responses, one with hepatocellular carcinoma and two with cutaneous melanoma. Peripheral TCRbeta sequencing aimed to test whether ivuxolimab altered TCR sequence diversity and caused clonal T-cell expansion. The paper covers the monotherapy dose-escalation part of the phase I ivuxolimab trial, which included N ≈ 52 patients.

Overall results and qualifications from the work: Low levels of normalized T-cell clonal expansion were also seen in some patients who did not respond. The antigen specificity of the clonally expanded peripheral T cells was not determined. In the 0.1-3.0 mg/kg groups, partial responders had among the lowest normalized peripheral clonal expansion, particularly in CD8+ T cells. At doses of 0.1 to 3.0 mg/kg, clonal expansion of both CD4+ and CD8+ blood T cells was observed from baseline to week 6. On average, CD8+ T cells showed more expanded clones than CD4+ T cells after ivuxolimab.

Genomic DNA was extracted from sorted cells for sequencing of the TCRbeta CDR3 region. The immunoSEQ Assay was used for sequencing of TCRbeta CDR3 regions. TCRdb stores this immuneACCESS table with in-frame sequences only. Part of the clones is absent; in the studies checked, under half of the shortfall reflects unresolved V genes, and no reason is known for the rest. Here the sample has about 100,000 clones; 89% occur a single time. The top ten constitute about 0.17% of the sample. This clone appeared a few times. Its antigen is unknown. The sample holds no much larger clone one base away, and base qualities are not on file. Patients with a history of autoimmune disease or receiving systemic immunosuppression were excluded from the trial. In every dose cohort, peripheral blood was drawn for TCR sequencing at baseline, cycle 4 day 1, and cycle 7 day 1. The samples were taken from a phase I, first-in-human, multicenter, open-label dose-escalation trial of ivuxolimab. The trial enrolled adults with locally advanced or metastatic head and neck squamous cell, hepatocellular, melanoma or renal cell carcinoma. Before TCR sequencing, CD4+ T cells and CD8+ T cells from peripheral blood were sorted into separate populations.

The CDR1 and CDR2 encoded by the germline V gene are MGHRA and YSYEKL. Including the terminal cysteine and phenylalanine, the CDR3 comprises 17 residues. Only the CDR3 part of the read is kept: 51 bases, read in frame from the first base. V loses 1 base of germline sequence and J loses 0 bases, and the interval between the two ends is 13 bases. The V and J segments used are TRBV4-1 and TRBJ2-4; the D gene is perhaps TRBD2, on 5 matching bases. Material: CD4+ or CD8+ T cells sorted from blood, obtained in a trial of the OX40 agonist ivuxolimab. This clonotype was obtained from an adult with an advanced solid tumor such as melanoma, head and neck, liver or kidney cancer. The nucleotides read TGCGCCAGCAGCCAAGTTTTTCCGGGGTTAGCCAAAAACATTCAGTACTTC. It is translated as CASSQVFPGLAKNIQYF.